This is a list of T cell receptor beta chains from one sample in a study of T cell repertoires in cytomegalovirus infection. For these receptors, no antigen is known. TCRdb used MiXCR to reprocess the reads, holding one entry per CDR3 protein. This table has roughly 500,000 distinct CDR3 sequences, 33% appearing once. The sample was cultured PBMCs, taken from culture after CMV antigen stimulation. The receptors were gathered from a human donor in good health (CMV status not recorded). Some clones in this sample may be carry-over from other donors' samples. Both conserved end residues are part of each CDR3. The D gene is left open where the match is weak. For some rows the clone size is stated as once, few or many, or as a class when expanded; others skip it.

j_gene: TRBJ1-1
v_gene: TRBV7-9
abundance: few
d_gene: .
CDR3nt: TGTGCCAGCAGCTCCGGAATGGGAGCTTTCTTT
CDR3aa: CASSSGMGAFF

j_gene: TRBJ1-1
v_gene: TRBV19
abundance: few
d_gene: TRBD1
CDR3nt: TGTGCCAGTATCGGGACAGGGGAGGCCACTGAAGCTTTCTTT
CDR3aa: CASIGTGEATEAFF

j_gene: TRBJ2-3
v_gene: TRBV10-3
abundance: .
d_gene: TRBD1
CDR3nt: TGTGCCATCAGCGGACAGGGTGCAGATACGCAGTATTTT
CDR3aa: CAISGQGADTQYF

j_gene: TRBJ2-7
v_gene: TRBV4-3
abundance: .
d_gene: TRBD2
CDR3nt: TGCGCCAGCAGCCAAGATCTAGCGGGACACTACGAGCAGTACTTC
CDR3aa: CASSQDLAGHYEQYF

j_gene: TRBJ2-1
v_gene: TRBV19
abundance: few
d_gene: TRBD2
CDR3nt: TGTGCCAGTAGTATAGATCAGCGGGGAGGAGACAATGAGCAGTTCTTC
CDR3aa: CASSIDQRGGDNEQFF

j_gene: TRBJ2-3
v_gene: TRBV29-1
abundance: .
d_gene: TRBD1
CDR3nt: TGCAGCGTTGCGGGACAGGGTCGGCAAGATACGCAGTATTTT
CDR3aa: CSVAGQGRQDTQYF

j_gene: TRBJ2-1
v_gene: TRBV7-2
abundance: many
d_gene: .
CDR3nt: TGTGCCAGCAGCTTATCGCGCTCGTGGCAGGGTGTAGTCGAGCAGTTCTTC
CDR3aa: CASSLSRSWQGVVEQFF

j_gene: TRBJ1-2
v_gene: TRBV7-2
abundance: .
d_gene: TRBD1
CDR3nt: TGTGCCAGCAGCCTCAGGGGGCAGGGAGGCTACACCTTC
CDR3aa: CASSLRGQGGYTF

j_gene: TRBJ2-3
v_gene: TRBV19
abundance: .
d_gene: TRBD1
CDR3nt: TGTGCCAGTAGTATTATAGGGGGCGCGACAGATACGCAGTATTTT
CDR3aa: CASSIIGGATDTQYF

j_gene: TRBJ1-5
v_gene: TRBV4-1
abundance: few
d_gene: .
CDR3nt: TGCGCCAGCAGCCAATCCCCGGGAGGGGAGCCCCAGCATTTT
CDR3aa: CASSQSPGGEPQHF

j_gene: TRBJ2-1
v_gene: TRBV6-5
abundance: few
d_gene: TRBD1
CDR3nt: TGTGCCAGCAGTTACCTCCCGACAGGGACGTACAATGAGCAGTTCTTC
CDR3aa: CASSYLPTGTYNEQFF

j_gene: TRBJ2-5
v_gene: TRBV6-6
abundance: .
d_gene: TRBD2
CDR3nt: TGTGCCAGCAGTGGTGTTCTAGCGGGGACCCAGTACTTC
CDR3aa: CASSGVLAGTQYF

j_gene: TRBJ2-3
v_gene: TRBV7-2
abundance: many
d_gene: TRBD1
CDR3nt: TGTGCCAGCAGCACGGGCATGATTGGGACAGGGTCAGATACGCAGTATTTT
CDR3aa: CASSTGMIGTGSDTQYF

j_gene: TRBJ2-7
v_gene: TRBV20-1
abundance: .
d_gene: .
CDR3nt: TGCAGTGCTAGAGAACTAGCCGTTGGCGAGCAGTACTTC
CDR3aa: CSARELAVGEQYF

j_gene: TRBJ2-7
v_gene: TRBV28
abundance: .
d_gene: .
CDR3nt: TGTGCCAGCAGGGGGGACGGCTACGAGCAGTACTTC
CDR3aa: CASRGDGYEQYF

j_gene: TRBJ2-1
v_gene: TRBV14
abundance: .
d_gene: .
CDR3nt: TGTGCCAGCAGCCAGAGTGGTTTTTTTCCGGGAGTCGCCTCCTACAATGAGCAGTTCTTC
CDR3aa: CASSQSGFFPGVASYNEQFF

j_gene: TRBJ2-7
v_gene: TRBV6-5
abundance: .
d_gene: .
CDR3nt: TGTGCCACCAAAAAAACTACAGGGCTCGAGCAGTACTTC
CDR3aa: CATKKTTGLEQYF

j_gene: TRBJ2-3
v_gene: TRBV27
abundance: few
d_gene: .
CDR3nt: TGTGCCTCCAAGATTTTTGCCGCGGGACTCACAGATACGCAGTATTTT
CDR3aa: CASKIFAAGLTDTQYF

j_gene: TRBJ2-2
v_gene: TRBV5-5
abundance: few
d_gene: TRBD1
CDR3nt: TGTGCCAGCAGCGCACGTGACAGGGTTACGACCGGGGAGCTGTTTTTT
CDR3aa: CASSARDRVTTGELFF

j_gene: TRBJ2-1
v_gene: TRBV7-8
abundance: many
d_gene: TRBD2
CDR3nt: TGTGCCAGCAGCTTACGAGGAGCGGGAGTCCGTGCAAATGAGCAGTTCTTC
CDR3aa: CASSLRGAGVRANEQFF

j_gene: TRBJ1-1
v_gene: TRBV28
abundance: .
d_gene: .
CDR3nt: TGTGCCAGCCCCCCGGGGGGACGAATAATGAACACTGAAGCTTTCTTT
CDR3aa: CASPPGGRIMNTEAFF

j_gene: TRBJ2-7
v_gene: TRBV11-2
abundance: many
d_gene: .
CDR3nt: TGTGCCAGCAGCTTAGATCACGGCAGCTCCTACGAGCAGTACTTC
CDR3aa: CASSLDHGSSYEQYF

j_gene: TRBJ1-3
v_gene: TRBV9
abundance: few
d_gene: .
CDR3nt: TGTGCCAGCAGCGTAGGGAGGGGGACTGGAAACACCATATATTTT
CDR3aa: CASSVGRGTGNTIYF

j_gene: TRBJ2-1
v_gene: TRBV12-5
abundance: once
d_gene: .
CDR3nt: TGTGCTAGTGGTTTGGTGCTTTCTTTGGGGACGGACTTCTACAATGAGCAGTTCTTC
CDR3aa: CASGLVLSLGTDFYNEQFF

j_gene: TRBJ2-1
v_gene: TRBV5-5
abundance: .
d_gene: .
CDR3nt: TGTGCCAGCAGCTTGGTCCTAGCCAATGAGCAGTTCTTC
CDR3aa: CASSLVLANEQFF

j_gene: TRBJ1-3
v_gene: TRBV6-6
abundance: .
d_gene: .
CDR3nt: TGTGCCAGCAGCCACCTGGAGGGAGGAAACACCATATATTTT
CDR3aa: CASSHLEGGNTIYF

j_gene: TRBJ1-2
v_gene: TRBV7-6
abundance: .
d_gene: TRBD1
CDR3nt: TGTGCCAGCAGCCCACCGCGGGGGACAGATGGCTACACCTTC
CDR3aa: CASSPPRGTDGYTF

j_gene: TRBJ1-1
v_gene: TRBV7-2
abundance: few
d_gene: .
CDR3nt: TGTGCCAGCAGCCCCCCTGGACTGATCGAAGCTTTCTTT
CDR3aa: CASSPPGLIEAFF

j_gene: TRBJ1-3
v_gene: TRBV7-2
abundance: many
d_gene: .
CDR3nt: TGTGCCAGCAGCCCCGCCCCGGGGCTTTGGGGAAACACCATATATTTT
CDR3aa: CASSPAPGLWGNTIYF

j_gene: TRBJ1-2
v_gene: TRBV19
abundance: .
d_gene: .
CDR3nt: TGTGCCAGTAGTGACGGCTCCTCACTCTATGGCTACACCTTC
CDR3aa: CASSDGSSLYGYTF

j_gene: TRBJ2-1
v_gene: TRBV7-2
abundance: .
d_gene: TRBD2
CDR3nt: TGTGCCAGCAGCTTAGCGCAGGGCGGGAGAGAGCAGTTCTTC
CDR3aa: CASSLAQGGREQFF

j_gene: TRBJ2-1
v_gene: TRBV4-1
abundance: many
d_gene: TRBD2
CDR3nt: TGCGCCAGCAGCCAAGAACTAGCGGGGACCACGGAGCAGTTCTTC
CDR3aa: CASSQELAGTTEQFF

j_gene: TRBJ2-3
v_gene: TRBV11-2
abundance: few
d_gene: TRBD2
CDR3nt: TGTGCCAGCAGCTTATTAGCGGGAGGGGGAGCTACGCAGTATTTT
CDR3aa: CASSLLAGGGATQYF

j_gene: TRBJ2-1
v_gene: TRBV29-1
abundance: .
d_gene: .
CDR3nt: TGCAGCGTTTCTAGCAGGGGTCACAATGAGCAGTTCTTC
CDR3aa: CSVSSRGHNEQFF

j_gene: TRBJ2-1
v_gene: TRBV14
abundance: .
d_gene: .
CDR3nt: TGTGCCAGCAGCCTACTTGGGAGTTCTGATGAGCAGTTCTTC
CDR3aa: CASSLLGSSDEQFF

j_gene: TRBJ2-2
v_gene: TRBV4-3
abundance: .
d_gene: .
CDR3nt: TGCGCCAGCAGCCAAGGCACGATCCTAGAGAACACCGGGGAGCTGTTTTTT
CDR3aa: CASSQGTILENTGELFF

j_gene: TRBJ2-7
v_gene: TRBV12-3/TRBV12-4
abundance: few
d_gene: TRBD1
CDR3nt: TGTGCCAGCAGGCCTACAGGGGTAGAGGAGCAGTACTTC
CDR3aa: CASRPTGVEEQYF

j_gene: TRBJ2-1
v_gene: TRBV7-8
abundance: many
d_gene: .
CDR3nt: TGTGCCAGCAGCTCCGGAACCGGATTATCTTGGCAGTTCTTC
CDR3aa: CASSSGTGLSWQFF

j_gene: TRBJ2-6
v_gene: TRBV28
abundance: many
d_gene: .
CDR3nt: TGTGCCAGCAGAACCAGGTCTGGGGCCAACGTCCTGACTTTC
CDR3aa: CASRTRSGANVLTF

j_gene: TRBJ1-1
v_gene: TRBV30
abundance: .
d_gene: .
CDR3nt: TGTGCCTGGAGTCGGGAGGCCACTGAAGCTTTCTTT
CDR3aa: CAWSREATEAFF

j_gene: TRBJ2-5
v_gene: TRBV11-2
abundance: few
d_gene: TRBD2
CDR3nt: TGTGCCAGCAGCCGAGGGGGGGTAGCGGGAGATTGGGAGACCCAGTACTTC
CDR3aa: CASSRGGVAGDWETQYF

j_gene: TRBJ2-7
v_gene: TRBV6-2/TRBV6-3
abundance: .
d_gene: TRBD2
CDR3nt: TGTGCCAGCAGTTACCCCCACGGACTAGTCATCCACGAGCAGTACTTC
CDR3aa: CASSYPHGLVIHEQYF

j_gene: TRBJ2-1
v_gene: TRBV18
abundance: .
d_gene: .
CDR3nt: TGTGCCAGCTCACCAGCGGAACAGATATACAATGAGCAGTTCTTC
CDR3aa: CASSPAEQIYNEQFF

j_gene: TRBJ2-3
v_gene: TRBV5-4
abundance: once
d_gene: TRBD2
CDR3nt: TGTGCCAGCAGCCCGGCACGGACTAGCGGGAGCACAGATACGCAGTATTTT
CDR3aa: CASSPARTSGSTDTQYF

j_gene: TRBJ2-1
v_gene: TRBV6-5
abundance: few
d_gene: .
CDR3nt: TGTGCCAGCCAGAGGGACCGAATCTCCTACAATGAGCAGTTCTTC
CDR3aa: CASQRDRISYNEQFF

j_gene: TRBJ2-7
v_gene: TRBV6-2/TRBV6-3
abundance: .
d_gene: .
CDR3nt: TGTGCCAGCAGCCGAGTGGGAGGTAGCTACGAGCAGTACTTC
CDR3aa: CASSRVGGSYEQYF

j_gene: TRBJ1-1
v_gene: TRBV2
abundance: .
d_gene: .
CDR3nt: TGTGCCAGCAGTGTACGACAGGTGAACACTGAAGCTTTCTTT
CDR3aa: CASSVRQVNTEAFF

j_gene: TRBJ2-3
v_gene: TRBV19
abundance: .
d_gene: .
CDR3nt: TGTGCCAGTAGTATCTCCCATGTGGGGCGAGCGGTCGTGGGCACAGATACGCAGTATTTT
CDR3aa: CASSISHVGRAVVGTDTQYF

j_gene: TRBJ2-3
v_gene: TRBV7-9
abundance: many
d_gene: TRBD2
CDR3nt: TGTGCCAGCAGCCCCACCCCAGTGGCTCCCGGGAGGCGGGAGAGGGCAGATACGCAGTATTTT
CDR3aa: CASSPTPVAPGRRERADTQYF

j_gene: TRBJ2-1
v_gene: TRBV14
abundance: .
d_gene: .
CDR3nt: TGTGCCAGCAGCCAAGAGGGCAATACATTCTTTTCGGATGAGCAGTTCTTC
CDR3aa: CASSQEGNTFFSDEQFF

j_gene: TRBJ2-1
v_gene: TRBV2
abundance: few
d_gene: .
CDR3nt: TGTGCCAGCAAAGGGTGGGGCACCTACGCGGGGGAGCAGTTCTTC
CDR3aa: CASKGWGTYAGEQFF

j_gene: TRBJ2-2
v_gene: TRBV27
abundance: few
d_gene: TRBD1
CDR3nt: TGTGCCAGCACGCTGGGACAGCCAATGGGGGAGCTGTTTTTT
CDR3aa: CASTLGQPMGELFF

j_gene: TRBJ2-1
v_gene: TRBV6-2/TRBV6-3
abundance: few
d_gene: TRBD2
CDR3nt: TGTGCCAGCAGGCCTCCGGGACTAGCGGGAGGAAGGAATGAGCAGTTCTTC
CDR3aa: CASRPPGLAGGRNEQFF

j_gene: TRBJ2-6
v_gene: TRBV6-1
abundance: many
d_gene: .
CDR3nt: TGTGCCAGCAGTGAGGGAGGCGGATCTGGGGCCAACGTCCTGACTTTC
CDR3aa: CASSEGGGSGANVLTF

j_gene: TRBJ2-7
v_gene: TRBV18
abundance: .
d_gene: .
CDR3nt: TGTGCCAGCTCACCTCCGGACAGACTCTACGAGCAGTACTTC
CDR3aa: CASSPPDRLYEQYF